This TCR beta chain originates from a study of blood T cells in healthy people across ages. Study findings and constraints: Those diversity estimates obtained from one million T cells were thought to be underestimates.

This clonotype has only one observation. Antigen unknown. The germline V and J ends were trimmed by 4 bases and 0 bases, with 7 bases remaining between them. Germline-derived CDR1 and CDR2 are SGHVS and FQNEAQ. This CDR3 comprises 14 residues. A second 7 to 11 cycle PCR used barcoded and J-beta primers. Using its own MiXCR run on the 5' RACE reads, TCRdb lists one record per CDR3 protein. The data show 1.5 million to 2 million distinct CDR3 sequences, with about two fifths seen just once and roughly 23% held by the top ten. The gene calls are TRBV7-8 and TRBJ2-1; no definite D call. The TCR originated in a human donor in good health. The sequencing input was blood. CDR3 sequence: CASSSPFSYNEQFF. The CDR3 nucleotides are TGTGCCAGCAGCTCACCTTTCTCCTACAATGAGCAGTTCTTC.